The next 29 T cell receptor beta chains were all read from a single sample in a study of control samples from healthy donors and cancer patients. Repertoires were generated with immunoSEQ multiplex PCR, while TCRdb's copy carries only in-frame clones and drops some. The sample lists 130,000 to 150,000 clones, more than 85% seen once, with roughly 8.7% in the top ten. Sample: blood. These TCRs come from a woman in her 30s in good health.

The CDR3 spells CASSFVPLSYIQYF. CDR3 DNA sequence: TGTGCCAGCAGTTTTGTCCCCCTAAGCTACATTCAGTACTTC. The chain is built from TRBV28 and TRBJ2-4; no reliable D call. From germline, CDR1 is MDHEN and CDR2 SYDVKM. V lost 3 bases, J lost 8 bases, and 14 bases lay in between. This CDR3 region has 14 residues.

The V call is TRBV5-1, the J call TRBJ2-1, with D tentatively TRBD2 (5 bases). The germline gives CDR1 SGHRS, CDR2 YFSETQ. This CDR3 has 14 amino acids. Trimming took off 4 bases at V and 11 bases at J, with 19 bases between the two ends. CDR3 nucleotides: TGCGCCAGCAGCCCCGGCGGGCAGGAGCTAAAGCAGTTCTTC. Translating gives CASSPGGQELKQFF. The full variable domain, completed using reference TRBV5-1 and TRBJ2-1, is KAGVTQTPRYLIKTRGQQVTLSCSPISGHRSVSWYQQTPGQGLQFLFEYFSETQRNKGNFPGRFSGRQFSNSRSEMNVSTLELGDSALYLCASSPGGQELKQFFGPGTRLTVL.

The chain links TRBV19 to TRBJ1-4, with 8 bases fitting TRBD1. Germline lookup yields CDR1 LNHDA and CDR2 SQIVND (reference sequence). The length of the CDR3 is 15 residues. V was clipped by 5 bases and J by 8 bases; unmatched bases: 10. CDR3 DNA sequence: TGTGCCAGTAGTTACGACAGGGGCGTTCAGGAAAAACTGTTTTTT. Residues: CASSYDRGVQEKLFF.

This clone was seen more than once but under ten times. This chain uses TRBV24-1 with TRBJ1-2; the D is unclear. The CDR3 is made up of 11 amino acids. V dropped 8 bases and J dropped 5 bases, with 8 bases sitting between them. Per germline, CDR1 KGHDR and CDR2 SFDVKD. The CDR3, as DNA: TGTGCCACCACTAAGGGTTATGGCTACACCTTC. Protein product: CATTKGYGYTF.

The chain links TRBV3-1 (or the pseudogene TRBV3-2) to TRBJ2-7; no clear D gene. CDR1 and CDR2 (germline): LGHDT, YNNKEL (reference sequence). V was shortened by 0 bases and J by 4 bases, with 10 bases between the two germline ends. The CDR3 has 14 residues. The CDR3 protein is CASSQDVFPYEQYF. The CDR3 DNA is TGTGCCAGCAGCCAAGATGTTTTCCCTTACGAGCAGTACTTC.

This clone was recorded only once. The rearrangement uses TRBV7-8 and TRBJ1-5; 7 bases map to TRBD1. There are 13 residues in the CDR3. CDR1 SGHVS and CDR2 FQNEAQ come from the germline V gene. The V gene end was trimmed by 5 bases and the J gene end by 6 bases; junction bases not matched to a gene: 4. The DNA of the CDR3 is TGTGCCAGCAGCACTAGGGGGCGTCAGCCCCAGCATTTT. Its translation: CASSTRGRQPQHF.

The chain recombines TRBV18 with TRBJ2-5; 13 bases map to TRBD2. Germline values: CDR1 KGHSH, CDR2 LQKENI. This CDR3 is built from 16 residues. V dropped 2 bases and J dropped 5; count of bases not matched to a gene: 5. CDR3 amino acids: CASSPSRTSGGETQYF. Written as DNA, the CDR3 is TGTGCCAGCTCACCATCACGGACTAGCGGGGGCGAGACCCAGTACTTC.

The chain employs TRBV28 and TRBJ2-1; TRBD1 matches at 9 bases. In germline, CDR1 is MDHEN, CDR2 SYDVKM. The V gene end was trimmed by 6 bases and the J gene end by 3 bases; junction bases not matched to a gene: 9. CDR3 size: 16 residues. The DNA for the CDR3 is TGTGCCAGCAGCTCACAGGGGGCGCAGGTCTACAATGAGCAGTTCTTC. Its protein is CASSSQGAQVYNEQFF.

The chain combines TRBV6-5 with TRBJ2-5; D unclear. Per the germline V gene, CDR1 is MNHEY and CDR2 is SVGAGI. Trimming took 1 base from V and 1 from J, leaving 4 bases between them. The CDR3 has 13 residues. The CDR3 coding sequence is TGTGCCAGCAGTTACTTCCCCCAAGAGACCCAGTACTTC. Protein sequence: CASSYFPQETQYF.

The chain recombines TRBV2 with TRBJ1-2; D remains unclear. This CDR3 has 13 amino acids. Germline V CDR1 and CDR2: SNHLY, FYNNEI. Trimming left V 5 bases short and J 4 bases short, with 11 bases between. CDR3 sequence reads: CASSTTQSYGYTF. CDR3 DNA: TGTGCCAGCAGTACGACTCAGAGCTATGGCTACACCTTC.

This chain links TRBV29-1 with TRBJ2-2; D gene unclear. With 4 bases removed from V and 4 bases from J, the gap between germline ends came to 13 bases. From germline, CDR1 is SQVTM and CDR2 ANQGSEA. The CDR3 length is 14 residues. This chain's CDR3 is CSVGLPRSTGELFF. The CDR3 bases are TGCAGCGTTGGGCTCCCTCGGTCCACCGGGGAGCTGTTTTTT.

CDR3 DNA sequence: TGTGCCAGCAGCCAAGATGGGGTTTCCGGGATGGGCACTGAAGCTTTCTTT. This gives the protein CASSQDGVSGMGTEAFF. The chain uses TRBV4-2 and TRBJ1-1; D is unresolved. This CDR3 spans 17 amino acids. The germline V gene has CDR1 LGHNA and CDR2 YNFKEQ. Trimming took 0 bases from V and 4 from J, leaving 18 bases between them.

V is TRBV12-3 or TRBV12-4 and J is TRBJ1-1, with D possibly being TRBD1 (5 bases). Trimming pared 5 bases from V and 6 bases from J, leaving 10 bases between. The CDR3 covers 12 residues. In nucleotides, the CDR3 is TGTGCCAGCAGTCAGGGTGGCCCTGAAGCTTTCTTT. This encodes CASSQGGPEAFF.

This clone has a handful of counts. The chain uses TRBV19 and TRBJ1-5; D is unclear. Germline V gene data show CDR1 as LNHDA and CDR2 as SQIVND (reference sequence). Trimming removed 3 bases at V and 5 bases at J, with 8 bases between. The length of the CDR3 is 13 residues. CDR3 bases: TGTGCCAGTAGTATGGGCGGGGATCAGCCCCAGCATTTT. This sequence encodes CASSMGGDQPQHF.

The chain carries TRBV7-2 and TRBJ1-2, with TRBD1 matching over 7 bases. The CDR3 has 13 amino acids. CDR1 and CDR2 (germline): SGHTA, FQGNSA. Germline trimming cut 1 base from V and 7 bases from J; bases unmatched to any gene: 3. The DNA for the CDR3 is TGTGCCAGCAGCTTAGAGACAGGGCTTGGCTACACCTTC. The encoded protein is CASSLETGLGYTF.

This chain joins TRBV21-1 and TRBJ1-5. TRBV21-1 is annotated as a pseudogene. The CDR3 extends over 16 amino acids. The CDR3 here is CASSKVLRDSNQPQHF. CDR3 in DNA: TGTGCCAGCAGCAAAGTTTTACGGGATAGCAATCAGCCCCAGCATTTT.

The chain couples TRBV29-1 to TRBJ2-2; 8 nucleotides agree with TRBD1. The CDR3 totals 14 residues. Germline-derived CDR1 and CDR2 are SQVTM and ANQGSEA. Losses at the gene ends were 7 bases for V and 1 base for J; bases not matched to a gene: 5. The CDR3 DNA is TGCAGCGCCGCCGGGACAGGGAACACCGGGGAGCTGTTTTTT. Translation gives CSAAGTGNTGELFF.

This rearrangement joins TRBV25-1 to TRBJ2-1; TRBD2 matches at 7 bases. Germline lookup yields CDR1 MGHDK and CDR2 SYGVNS. The CDR3 is 13 residues long. The J segment lost 10 bases and the V segment lost 5 bases, leaving 8 bases of the junction unmatched. CDR3 residues: CASSLGLEMEQFF. Here the CDR3 DNA reads TGTGCCAGCAGTCTTGGACTAGAAATGGAGCAGTTCTTC.

The chain's CDR3 is CASSIWLAGDNEQFF. DNA of the CDR3: TGTGCCAGTAGTATTTGGCTAGCGGGGGACAATGAGCAGTTCTTC. The J gene is TRBJ2-1, the V gene TRBV19, with 10 bases matching TRBD2. Unmatched junction bases numbered 4, after V lost 3 bases and J lost 5 bases. The length of the CDR3 is 15 residues. The germline V gene encodes CDR1 LNHDA and CDR2 SQIVND (reference sequence).

The chain joins TRBV9 to TRBJ1-4, with D possibly being TRBD1 (5 bases). Trimming stripped 0 bases from V and 8 bases from J, with 14 bases between. The CDR3 extends over 15 amino acids. Germline V lookup: CDR1 SGDLS, CDR2 YYNGEE. In DNA, the CDR3 is TGTGCCAGCAGCGTAGGGGCAGGGTTTGGCGAAAAACTGTTTTTT. This gives the protein CASSVGAGFGEKLFF.

This chain uses TRBV12-3 or TRBV12-4 with TRBJ1-2; 8 bases align to TRBD1. The V segment lost 2 bases and the J segment 14 bases; nucleotides outside the gene matches: 10. The CDR3 loop spans 13 amino acids. The CDR3 spells CASSLRQGAQGTF. DNA for the CDR3: TGTGCCAGCAGTTTAAGGCAGGGGGCGCAAGGTACCTTC.

The chain recombines TRBV30 with TRBJ2-7; D may be TRBD1 or TRBD2 (5 bases each). From germline, CDR1 is GTSNPN and CDR2 SVGIG (reference sequence). The CDR3 length is 14 residues. Trimming shortened V by 3 bases and J by 6 bases, and 18 bases separated the two germline ends. CDR3 DNA sequence: TGTGCCTGGAGGCCTGGGGCGGGCCCACGCGAGCAGTACTTC. The encoded protein is CAWRPGAGPREQYF.

This chain links TRBV5-1 with TRBJ1-2; no clear D gene. Per the germline V gene, CDR1 is SGHRS and CDR2 is YFSETQ. The V and J ends lost 4 bases and 0 bases respectively, with 10 bases between them. The CDR3 contains 14 residues. CDR3 DNA: TGCGCCAGCAGCCCGGAGGCTACTAACTATGGCTACACCTTC. It codes for CASSPEATNYGYTF.

This chain joins TRBV3-1 (or the pseudogene TRBV3-2) and TRBJ1-3; no clear D. Germline assignment: CDR1 LGHDT and CDR2 YNNKEL (reference sequence). There are 12 residues in the CDR3. The V end lost 4 bases, the J end lost 6 bases, and 7 bases lay between the germline ends. CDR3 sequence (DNA): TGTGCCAGCAGCCCTTTTGAAAACACCATATATTTT. It encodes CASSPFENTIYF.

The rearrangement joins TRBV19 to TRBJ1-2; 9 nucleotides match TRBD1. V trimming: 6 bases; J trimming: 4 bases; junction bases outside the gene matches: 6. In germline, CDR1 is LNHDA, CDR2 SQIVND (reference sequence). The CDR3 loop spans 14 amino acids. The CDR3 protein is CASRSTGGGYGYTF. CDR3 nucleotide sequence: TGTGCCAGTAGGTCCACAGGGGGCGGCTATGGCTACACCTTC.

The rearrangement joins TRBV5-1 to TRBJ1-2, with D unresolved. The CDR3 is made up of 13 amino acids. CDR1 and CDR2 from the germline V gene are SGHRS and YFSETQ. Trimming took 3 bases from V and 5 from J, leaving 11 bases between them. The CDR3 DNA sequence: TGCGCCAGCAGCTCCACGGGTGCTTATGGCTACACCTTC. This encodes CASSSTGAYGYTF. Filled out from reference TRBV5-1 and TRBJ1-2, the complete variable domain reads KAGVTQTPRYLIKTRGQQVTLSCSPISGHRSVSWYQQTPGQGLQFLFEYFSETQRNKGNFPGRFSGRQFSNSRSEMNVSTLELGDSALYLCASSSTGAYGYTFGSGTRLTVV.

This chain connects TRBV24-1 to TRBJ1-6; D gene uncertain. CDR3 length: 14 residues. V was clipped by 2 bases and J by 9 bases, with 10 bases between them. The germline CDR1 and CDR2 sequences are KGHDR and SFDVKD. CDR3 bases: TGTGCCACCAGTGATTCCTCTAGACGTTCACCCCTCCACTTT. Translation: CATSDSSRRSPLHF.

This clone was counted only a few times. V gene TRBV7-9 combines with J gene TRBJ2-6; D not resolved. Per the germline V gene, CDR1 is SEHNR and CDR2 is FQNEAQ (reference sequence). The V gene lost 2 bases and the J gene lost 0 bases, with 11 bases spanning the gap. The CDR3 loop spans 17 amino acids. The CDR3 loop is CASSLFRQYSGANVLTF. As DNA, the CDR3 is TGTGCCAGCAGCTTATTCCGCCAGTACTCTGGGGCCAACGTCCTGACTTTC.

The J gene is TRBJ1-4, the V gene TRBV19; perhaps TRBD1 as D (6 bases). CDR1 LNHDA and CDR2 SQIVND come from the germline V gene (reference sequence). The CDR3 totals 14 residues. V was shortened by 2 bases and J by 7 bases, with 11 bases between the two germline ends. For the CDR3, the DNA is TGTGCCAGTAGTATACGGCCAGGGGTTGAAAAACTGTTTTTT. It is translated as CASSIRPGVEKLFF.